These T cell receptor beta chains were read from a single sample in a study of blood T cells in healthy people across ages. TCRdb redid the calling of the 5' RACE reads with MiXCR, one entry per CDR3 protein. Of roughly 860,000 distinct CDR3 sequences in the sample, approximately 65% were seen once. Sample: blood. These receptors were collected from a man aged 30-40 years in good health. CDR3s include the opening cysteine and the closing phenylalanine or tryptophan. The D gene is left open where the match is weak. Rows give clone size only sometimes, using once, few, many, or a class for an expanded clone.

clone_size	d_call	v_call	j_call	cdr3_nt	cdr3_aa
-	-	TRBV6-5	TRBJ2-3	TGTGCCAGCAGTTACAAGGGCGATACGCAGTATTTT	CASSYKGDTQYF
-	-	TRBV2	TRBJ2-5	TGTGCCAGCAGTGAAGGATTTGAGTACTTC	CASSEGFEYF
few	-	TRBV6-1	TRBJ2-5	TGTGCCAGCAGTGAAGATTCAGCATGGGAGACCCAGTACTTC	CASSEDSAWETQYF
-	-	TRBV14	TRBJ1-2	TGTGCCAGCAGCCCCATTAGGAACGCGTATGGCTACACCTTC	CASSPIRNAYGYTF
few	-	TRBV12-3/TRBV12-4	TRBJ2-7	TGTGCCAGCAGTTTAGCAGGGGGGGTCGAGCAGTACTTC	CASSLAGGVEQYF
-	TRBD2	TRBV4-3	TRBJ2-1	TGCGCCAGCAGCCGACGACTAGCGGGGGGGCTTGCTAATGAGCAGTTCTTC	CASSRRLAGGLANEQFF
-	TRBD2	TRBV15	TRBJ2-5	TGTGCCACCAGCAGTCCGACTAGCGGGGGAGGATACAACGGGGAGACCCAGTACTTC	CATSSPTSGGGYNGETQYF
-	TRBD2	TRBV20-1	TRBJ2-1	TGCAGTGCTAGAGATACTAGCGGGTGGTACAATGAGCAGTTCTTC	CSARDTSGWYNEQFF
-	TRBD1	TRBV27	TRBJ1-4	TGTGCCAGCAGTTCCCTGGACAGGGGTGGAGAAAAACTGTTTTTT	CASSSLDRGGEKLFF
-	TRBD1	TRBV12-3/TRBV12-4	TRBJ1-1	TGTGCCAGCAGTTTGACAGGGGTGGTAGACACTGAAGCTTTCTTT	CASSLTGVVDTEAFF
-	TRBD2	TRBV7-2	TRBJ2-7	TGTGCCAGCAGCTTAGTGACTAGCGGGGGGGCCGTCGAGCAGTACTTC	CASSLVTSGGAVEQYF
few	-	TRBV20-1	TRBJ2-5	TGCAGTGCGTTACAGGGTTCGGGTCAAGAGACCCAGTACTTC	CSALQGSGQETQYF
-	TRBD1	TRBV29-1	TRBJ2-7	TGCAGCGTTTTACGGGACAGTTCCTACGAGCAGTACTTC	CSVLRDSSYEQYF
-	-	TRBV24-1	TRBJ2-1	TGTGCCACCAGTGACCGGGACAAATTTGAGCAGTTCTTC	CATSDRDKFEQFF
-	TRBD1	TRBV7-8	TRBJ1-2	TGTGCCAGCAGCTTTGGCGACAGGGGCTTCTATGGCTACACCTTC	CASSFGDRGFYGYTF
once	-	TRBV11-3	TRBJ2-2	TGTGCCAGCAGCTTAGGGCTCGGGAACACCGGGGAGCTGTTTTTT	CASSLGLGNTGELFF
-	TRBD2	TRBV7-2	TRBJ2-3	TGTGCCAGCAGCTTAGCGGGTAGCGGGGGGTTGACAGATACGCAGTATTTT	CASSLAGSGGLTDTQYF
-	-	TRBV20-1	TRBJ2-1	TGCAGTGCTAGAGTGAGGGACAAATACAATGAGCAGTTCTTC	CSARVRDKYNEQFF
few	-	TRBV28	TRBJ2-6	TGTGCCAGCAGTTTACCTACATCGAGCTCGGGGGCCAACGTCCTGACTTTC	CASSLPTSSSGANVLTF
-	-	TRBV25-1	TRBJ2-5	TGTGCCAGCAGTGACCCAAAGCGGCTCCAAGAGACCCAGTACTTC	CASSDPKRLQETQYF